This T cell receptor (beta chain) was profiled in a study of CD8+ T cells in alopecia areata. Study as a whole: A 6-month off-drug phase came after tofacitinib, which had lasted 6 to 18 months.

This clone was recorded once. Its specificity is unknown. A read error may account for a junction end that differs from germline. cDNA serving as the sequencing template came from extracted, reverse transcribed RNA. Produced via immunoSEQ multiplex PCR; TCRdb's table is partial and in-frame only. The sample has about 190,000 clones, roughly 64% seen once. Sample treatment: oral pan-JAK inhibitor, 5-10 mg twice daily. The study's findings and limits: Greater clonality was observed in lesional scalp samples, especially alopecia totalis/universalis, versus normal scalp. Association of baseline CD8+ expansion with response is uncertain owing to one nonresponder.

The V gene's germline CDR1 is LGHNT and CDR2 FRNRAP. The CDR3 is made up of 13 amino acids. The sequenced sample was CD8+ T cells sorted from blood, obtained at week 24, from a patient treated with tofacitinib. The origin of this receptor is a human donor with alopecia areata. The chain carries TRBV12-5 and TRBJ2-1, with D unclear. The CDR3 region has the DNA TGTGCTAGTGGGCCTGTAGCAGTAGATGAACAGTTCTTC. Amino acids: CASGPVAVDEQFF.